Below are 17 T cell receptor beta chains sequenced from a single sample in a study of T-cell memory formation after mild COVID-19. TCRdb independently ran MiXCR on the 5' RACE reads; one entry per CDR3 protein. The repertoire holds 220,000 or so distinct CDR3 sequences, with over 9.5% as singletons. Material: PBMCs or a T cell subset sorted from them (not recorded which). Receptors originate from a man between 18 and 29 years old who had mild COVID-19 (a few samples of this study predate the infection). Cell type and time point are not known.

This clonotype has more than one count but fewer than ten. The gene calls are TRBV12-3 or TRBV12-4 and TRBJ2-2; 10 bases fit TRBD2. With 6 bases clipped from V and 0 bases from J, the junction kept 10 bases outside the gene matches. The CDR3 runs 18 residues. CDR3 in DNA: TGTGCCAGCAGCGATCTCCTAGCGGGGGCAACGAACACCGGGGAGCTGTTTTTT. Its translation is CASSDLLAGATNTGELFF.

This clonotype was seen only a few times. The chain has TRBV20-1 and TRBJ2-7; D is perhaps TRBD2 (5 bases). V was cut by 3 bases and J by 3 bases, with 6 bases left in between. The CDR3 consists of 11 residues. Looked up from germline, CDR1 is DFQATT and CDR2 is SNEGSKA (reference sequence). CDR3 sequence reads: CSASGNYEQYF. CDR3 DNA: TGCAGTGCTAGCGGGAACTACGAGCAGTACTTC.

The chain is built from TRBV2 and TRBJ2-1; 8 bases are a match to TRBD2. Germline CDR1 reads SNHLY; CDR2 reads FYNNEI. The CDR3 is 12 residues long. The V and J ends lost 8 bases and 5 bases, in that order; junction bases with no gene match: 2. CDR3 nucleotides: TGTGCCAGCGGGACTAGAAACAATGAGCAGTTCTTC. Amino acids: CASGTRNNEQFF.

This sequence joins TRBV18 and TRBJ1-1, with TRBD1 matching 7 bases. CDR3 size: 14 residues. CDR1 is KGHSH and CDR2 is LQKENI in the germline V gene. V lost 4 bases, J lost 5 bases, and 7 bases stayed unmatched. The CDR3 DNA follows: TGTGCCAGCTCACTATTACAGGGGAGGACTGAAGCTTTCTTT. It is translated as CASSLLQGRTEAFF.

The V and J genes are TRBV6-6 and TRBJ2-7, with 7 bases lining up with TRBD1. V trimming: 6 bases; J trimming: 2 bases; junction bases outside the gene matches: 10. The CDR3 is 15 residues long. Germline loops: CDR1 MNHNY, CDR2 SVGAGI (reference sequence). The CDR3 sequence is CASSSNRGHTYEQYV. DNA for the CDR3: TGTGCCAGCAGCTCTAACAGGGGCCATACCTACGAGCAGTACGTC.

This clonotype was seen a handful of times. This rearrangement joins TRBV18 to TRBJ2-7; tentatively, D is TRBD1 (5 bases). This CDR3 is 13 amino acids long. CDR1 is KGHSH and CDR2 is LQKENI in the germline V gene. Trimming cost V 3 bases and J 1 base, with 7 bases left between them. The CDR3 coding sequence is TGTGCCAGCTCACCGGCAGGGTCCTACGAGCAGTACGTC. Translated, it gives CASSPAGSYEQYV.

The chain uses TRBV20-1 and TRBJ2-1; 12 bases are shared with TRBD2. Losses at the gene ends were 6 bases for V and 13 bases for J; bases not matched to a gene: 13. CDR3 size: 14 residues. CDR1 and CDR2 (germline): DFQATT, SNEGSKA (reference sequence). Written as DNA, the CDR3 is TGCAGTGCCGCCGGACTAGCGGGGACTAGGCCTCAGTTCTTC. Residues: CSAAGLAGTRPQFF.

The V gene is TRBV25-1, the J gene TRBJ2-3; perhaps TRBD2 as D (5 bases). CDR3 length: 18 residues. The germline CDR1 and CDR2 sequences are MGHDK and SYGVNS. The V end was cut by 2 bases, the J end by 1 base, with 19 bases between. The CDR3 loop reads CASSEPRRGTSGTDTQYF. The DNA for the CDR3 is TGTGCCAGCAGTGAACCCCGTCGGGGAACCTCGGGCACAGATACGCAGTATTTT.

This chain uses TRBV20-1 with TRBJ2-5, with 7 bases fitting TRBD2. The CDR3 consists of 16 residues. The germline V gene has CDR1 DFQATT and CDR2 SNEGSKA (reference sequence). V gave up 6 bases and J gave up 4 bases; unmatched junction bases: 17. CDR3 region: CSAPSGGGYGGETQYF. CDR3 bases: TGCAGTGCCCCGTCAGGCGGGGGATATGGTGGAGAGACCCAGTACTTC.

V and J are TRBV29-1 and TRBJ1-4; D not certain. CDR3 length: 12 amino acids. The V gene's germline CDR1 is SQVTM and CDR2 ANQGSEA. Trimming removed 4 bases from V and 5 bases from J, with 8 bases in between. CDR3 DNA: TGCAGCGTTGGTAGATCAAATGAAAAACTGTTTTTT. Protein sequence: CSVGRSNEKLFF.

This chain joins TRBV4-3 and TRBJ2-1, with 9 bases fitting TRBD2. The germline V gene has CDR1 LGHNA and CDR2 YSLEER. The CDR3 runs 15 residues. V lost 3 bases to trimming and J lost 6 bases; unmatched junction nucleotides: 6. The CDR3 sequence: CASSQDGLAPNEQFF. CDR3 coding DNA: TGCGCCAGCAGCCAGGATGGACTAGCGCCCAATGAGCAGTTCTTC.

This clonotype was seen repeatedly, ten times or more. CDR3 coding DNA: TGTGCCACCAGCGAGAACAGATACAATGAGCAGTTCTTC. Protein: CATSENRYNEQFF. This chain connects TRBV15 to TRBJ2-1; no definite D call. This CDR3 has 13 amino acids. Germline CDR1 LNHNV, CDR2 YYDKDF (reference sequence). The V and J ends lost 5 bases and 4 bases respectively, with 9 bases between them.

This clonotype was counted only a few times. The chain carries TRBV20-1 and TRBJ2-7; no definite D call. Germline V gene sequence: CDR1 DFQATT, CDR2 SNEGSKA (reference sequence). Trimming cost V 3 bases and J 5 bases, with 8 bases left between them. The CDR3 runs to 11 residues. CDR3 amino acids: CSARAFDEQYF. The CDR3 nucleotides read TGCAGTGCTAGGGCGTTCGACGAGCAGTACTTC.

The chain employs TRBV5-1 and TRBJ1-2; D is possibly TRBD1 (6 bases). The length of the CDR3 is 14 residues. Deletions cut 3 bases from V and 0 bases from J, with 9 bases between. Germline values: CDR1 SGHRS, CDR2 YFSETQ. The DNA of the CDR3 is TGCGCCAGCAGCTCGGACAGTCCTAACTATGGCTACACCTTC. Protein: CASSSDSPNYGYTF.

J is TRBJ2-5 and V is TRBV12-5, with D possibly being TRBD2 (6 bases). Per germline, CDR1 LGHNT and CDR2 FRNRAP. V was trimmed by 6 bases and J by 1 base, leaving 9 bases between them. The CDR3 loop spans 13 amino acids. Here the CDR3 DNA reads TGTGCTAGTGGGTCGGGGGTCCAAGAGACCCAGTACTTC. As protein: CASGSGVQETQYF.

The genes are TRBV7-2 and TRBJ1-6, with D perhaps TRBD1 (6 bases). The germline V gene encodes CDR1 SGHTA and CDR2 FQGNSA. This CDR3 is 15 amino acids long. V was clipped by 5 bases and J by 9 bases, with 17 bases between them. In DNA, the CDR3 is TGTGCCAGCAGCCGGGGGGCAGGGAGCGCTTCACCCCTCCACTTT. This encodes CASSRGAGSASPLHF. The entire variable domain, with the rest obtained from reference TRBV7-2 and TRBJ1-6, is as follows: GAGVSQSPSNKVTEKGKDVELRCDPISGHTALYWYRQSLGQGLEFLIYFQGNSAPDKSGLPSDRFSAERTGGSVSTLTIQRTQQEDSAVYLCASSRGAGSASPLHFGNGTRLTVT.

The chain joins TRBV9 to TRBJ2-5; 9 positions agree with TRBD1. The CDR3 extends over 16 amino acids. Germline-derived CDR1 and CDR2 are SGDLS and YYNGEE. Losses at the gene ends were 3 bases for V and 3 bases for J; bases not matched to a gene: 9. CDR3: CASSERGQGIEETQYF. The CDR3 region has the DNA TGTGCCAGCAGCGAGAGGGGACAGGGAATTGAAGAGACCCAGTACTTC.